Each of the 29 T cell receptor beta chains below was sequenced from the same sample in a study of shared clonotypes between healthy human individuals (dated by TCRdb to 2020 to 2022). The receptor library was made with the immunoSEQ multiplex PCR assay. Not all clones reach the TCRdb copy of this immuneACCESS table, which keeps in-frame sequences only. Checked studies attribute under half of the gap to unresolved V genes and leave the rest unexplained. The sample table lists some 490,000 clones, about 84% of them with a count of one. The ten most abundant clones make up over 9.5% of the sample. The source material was PBMCs. Receptors were obtained from a woman in her thirties or forties in good health. Some clones in this sample may be carry-over from other donors' samples.

This clone occurred a few times. The chain links TRBV7-2 to TRBJ2-7; a possible D gene is TRBD1 (5 bases). V was cut by 3 bases and J by 6 bases, with 12 bases left in between. CDR1 and CDR2 from the germline V gene are SGHTA and FQGNSA. The CDR3 covers 13 residues. The CDR3 DNA sequence: TGTGCCAGCAGCTTTGGCAGGGATGGCGAGCAGTACTTC. Translating it yields CASSFGRDGEQYF.

This sequence joins TRBV9 and TRBJ2-7; the match to TRBD1 covers 11 bases. The germline gives CDR1 SGDLS, CDR2 YYNGEE. V was clipped by 0 bases and J by 0 bases; unmatched bases: 5. This CDR3 has 17 amino acids. CDR3 nucleotides: TGTGCCAGCAGCGTAGGCAGGGGGACAGGGGGCTCCTACGAGCAGTACTTC. Translation: CASSVGRGTGGSYEQYF.

In the case of this clone: A far more abundant clone sits one base away, making this likely a read error. The genes are TRBV11-2 and TRBJ1-5; D possibly corresponds to TRBD1 (5 bases). Germline V lookup: CDR1 SGHAT, CDR2 FQNNGV. The CDR3 has 13 residues. With 5 bases removed from V and 9 bases from J, the gap between germline ends came to 14 bases. The CDR3 region is CASSPRRDAPQHF. Written as DNA, the CDR3 is TGTGCCAGCAGCCCCCGGAGGGACGCGCCCCAGCATTTT. The variable domain in full, with the rest retrieved from reference TRBV11-2 and TRBJ1-5, is EAGVAQSPRYKIIEKRQSVAFWCNPISGHATLYWYQQILGQGPKLLIQFQNNGVVDDSQLPKDRFSAERLKGVDSTLKIQPAKLEDSAVYLCASSPRRDAPQHFGDGTRLSIL.

As for this clone: A far more abundant clone sits one base away, making this likely a read error. V and J are TRBV7-3 and TRBJ1-1; D is uncertain. This CDR3 spans 14 amino acids. V dropped 3 bases and J dropped 3 bases, with 11 bases sitting between them. Germline V gene lookup returns CDR1 SGHTA and CDR2 FQGTGA. The CDR3 DNA sequence: TGTGCCAGCAGCTTCCATGGTTTTGACACTGAAGCTTTCTTT. Its translation: CASSFHGFDTEAFF.

This chain joins TRBV6-5 and TRBJ2-7; 10 nucleotides match TRBD1. The germline V gene has CDR1 MNHEY and CDR2 SVGAGI. The V segment lost 3 bases and the J segment 4 bases; nucleotides outside the gene matches: 6. There are 15 residues in the CDR3. The CDR3 nucleotides read TGTGCCAGCAGTTATGGACAGGGGGACTCATACGAGCAGTACTTC. Translating gives CASSYGQGDSYEQYF.

The chain is built from TRBV27 and TRBJ2-1, with 9 bases identical to TRBD1. Looked up from germline, CDR1 is MNHEY and CDR2 is SMNVEV (reference sequence). CDR3 size: 16 residues. J was trimmed by 1 base and V by 7 bases; bases with no gene match: 8. CDR3 sequence: CASMGWTGASYNEQFF. Written as DNA, the CDR3 is TGTGCCAGCATGGGGTGGACAGGGGCGTCCTACAATGAGCAGTTCTTC.

The V call is TRBV6-5, the J call TRBJ1-2; D not certain. V lost 4 bases, J lost 6 bases, and 6 bases lay in between. CDR1 is MNHEY and CDR2 is SVGAGI in the germline V gene. This CDR3 is built from 11 residues. As DNA, the CDR3 is TGTGCCAGCAGTTCTCGGGATGGCTACACCTTC. It encodes CASSSRDGYTF.

The chain joins TRBV5-1 to TRBJ2-7; the D gene is possibly TRBD1 (6 bases). This CDR3 is 14 amino acids long. CDR1 is SGHRS, CDR2 YFSETQ, per germline. Trimming left V 0 bases short and J 2 bases short, with 9 bases between. The DNA for the CDR3 is TGCGCCAGCAGCTTGGCCCGGGACACCTACGAGCAGTACTTC. Encoded protein: CASSLARDTYEQYF.

This clone has only a few counts. This chain joins TRBV19 and TRBJ2-1; 8 nucleotides match TRBD2. The CDR3 spans 14 residues. Trimming removed 5 bases from V and 9 bases from J; junction bases left unmatched: 9. Germline CDR1 reads LNHDA; CDR2 reads SQIVND (reference sequence). This CDR3 is CASSLPGLAGEQFF. The CDR3 nucleotides read TGTGCCAGTAGTCTCCCAGGACTAGCAGGTGAGCAGTTCTTC.

V is TRBV5-6 and J is TRBJ2-7; 7 nucleotides agree with TRBD1. Unmatched junction bases numbered 9, after V lost 3 bases and J lost 3 bases. This CDR3 has 15 amino acids. Germline V CDR1 and CDR2: SGHDT, YYEEEE. CDR3 DNA sequence: TGTGCCAGCAGCTCTTTTCCCGGGACAGACTACGAGCAGTACTTC. Encoded protein: CASSSFPGTDYEQYF.

At least ten counts were recorded for this clone. The chain joins TRBV29-1 to TRBJ2-1; D possibly corresponds to TRBD1 (5 bases). The germline V gene encodes CDR1 SQVTM and CDR2 ANQGSEA. Trimming left V 0 bases short and J 10 bases short, with 16 bases between. The CDR3 extends over 14 amino acids. The CDR3 coding sequence is TGCAGCGTTGAAGAAATGATGGTGGGGCAAGAGCAGTTCTTC. Protein sequence: CSVEEMMVGQEQFF.

This clone was seen only once. V and J are TRBV4-2 and TRBJ2-2; D is tentatively TRBD1 or TRBD2 (5 bases each). CDR3 length: 15 amino acids. Trimming removed 4 bases from V and 6 bases from J, with 15 bases in between. Germline CDR1 and CDR2: LGHNA and YNFKEQ. CDR3 sequence: CASSPGGIAPGELFF. The CDR3 DNA follows: TGTGCCAGCAGCCCTGGGGGTATAGCGCCCGGGGAGCTGTTTTTT.

The CDR3 loop is CASSQDRAFGEQYF. The CDR3 bases are TGTGCCAGCAGCCAGGACAGGGCGTTTGGGGAGCAGTACTTC. The J gene is TRBJ2-7, the V gene TRBV11-2, with 8 positions matching TRBD1. This CDR3 has 14 amino acids. Germline V CDR1 and CDR2: SGHAT, FQNNGV. V trimming: 5 bases; J trimming: 7 bases; junction bases outside the gene matches: 10. Based on the CDR3 plus reference TRBV11-2 and TRBJ2-7, the full variable domain is EAGVAQSPRYKIIEKRQSVAFWCNPISGHATLYWYQQILGQGPKLLIQFQNNGVVDDSQLPKDRFSAERLKGVDSTLKIQPAKLEDSAVYLCASSQDRAFGEQYFGPGTRLTVT.

A few counts support this clone. J is TRBJ2-1 and V is TRBV6-4; 9 nucleotides align to TRBD2. This CDR3 region has 15 residues. V shed 3 bases and J 8 bases; nucleotides not matched to a gene: 8. CDR1 is MRHNA and CDR2 is SNTAGT in the germline V gene. This CDR3 is CASSESSGALHEQFF. Written as DNA, the CDR3 is TGTGCCAGCAGTGAATCTAGCGGGGCGCTCCATGAGCAGTTCTTC.

The V and J genes are TRBV7-3 and TRBJ2-1; D is possibly TRBD1 or TRBD2 (7 bases each). The CDR3 extends over 16 amino acids. V shed 2 bases and J shed 7 bases, with 18 bases lying between them. In germline, CDR1 is SGHTA, CDR2 FQGTGA. CDR3 loop: CASSLSPPGGVNEQFF. The CDR3 DNA reads TGTGCCAGCAGCTTATCCCCCCCAGGGGGGGTTAATGAGCAGTTCTTC.

This clone has a count of ten or more. The rearrangement uses TRBV30 and TRBJ1-2; 10 bases align to TRBD1. Germline V CDR1 and CDR2: GTSNPN, SVGIG (reference sequence). V dropped 4 bases and J dropped 6; count of bases not matched to a gene: 8. The CDR3 spans 14 residues. In nucleotides, the CDR3 is TGTGCCTGGATCCTACAGACAGGGGGCGATGGCTACACCTTC. It translates to CAWILQTGGDGYTF.

The genes are TRBV10-3 and TRBJ2-2, with no clear D. Germline values: CDR1 ENHRY, CDR2 SYGVKD. The CDR3 runs 15 residues. Trimming removed 3 bases at V and 6 bases at J, with 14 bases between. The CDR3 protein is CAISEMVGGSGELFF. CDR3 in DNA: TGTGCCATCAGTGAAATGGTGGGTGGGTCCGGGGAGCTGTTTTTT.

In its sample, this clone was seen once. The likely explanation is a read error, given a far larger clone one base away. The V call is TRBV30, the J call TRBJ2-6; tentatively, D is TRBD1 or TRBD2 (6 bases each). The CDR3 is 13 amino acids. V lost 8 bases, J lost 2 bases, and 10 bases lay in between. CDR1 is GTSNPN, CDR2 SVGIG, per germline (reference sequence). In nucleotides, the CDR3 is TGTGCCGGAGGGGGTGCTGGGGCCAACGTCCTGACTTTC. Protein sequence: CAGGGAGANVLTF.

Remarks on this clone: A far larger clone is one nucleotide away, so this likely arose from a read error. The same CDR3 is also encoded by other DNA sequences in this sample. This chain joins TRBV10-3 and TRBJ2-3; TRBD2 might be the D (5 bases). The CDR3 totals 13 residues. Per germline, CDR1 ENHRY and CDR2 SYGVKD. The CDR3 spells CAISRGSTDTQYF. The DNA of the CDR3 is TGTGCAATCAGCCGGGGTAGCACAGATACGCAGTATTTT.

With respect to this clone: Since a much larger clone is just one base distant, this may be a read error. The chain joins TRBV5-6 to TRBJ2-3; D possibly matches TRBD1 or TRBD2 (7 bases each). There are 16 residues in the CDR3. Germline CDR1 reads SGHDT; CDR2 reads YYEEEE. V was clipped by 4 bases and J by 4 bases, with 19 bases between them. For the CDR3, the DNA is TGTGCCAGCAGCCAACCCAGGGGGGGGTGGGCAGATACGCAGTATTTT. Its protein is CASSQPRGGWADTQYF.

The rearrangement uses TRBV7-9 and TRBJ2-7; D unclear. The CDR3 runs 13 residues. The germline CDR1 and CDR2 sequences are SEHNR and FQNEAQ (reference sequence). V gave up 4 bases and J gave up 0 bases, with 7 bases separating them. In DNA, the CDR3 is TGTGCCAGCAGCTCCGACCACTCCTACGAGCAGTACTTC. It translates to CASSSDHSYEQYF.

As for this clone: This probably arose from a read error, given a far larger clone one base away. The J gene is TRBJ2-7, the V gene TRBV6-1; D is undetermined. Germline CDR1 is MNHNS and CDR2 is SASEGT. This CDR3 is built from 12 residues. CDR3 amino acids: CAISDGFYEQYF. CDR3 bases: TGTGCCATCAGTGACGGTTTTTACGAGCAGTACTTC.

CDR3 in amino acids: CASSMVSGSTYEQYF. CDR3 DNA: TGTGCCAGTAGTATGGTTAGCGGGTCTACCTACGAGCAGTACTTC. The rearrangement uses TRBV19 and TRBJ2-7; 7 bases align to TRBD2. This CDR3 region has 15 residues. Germline assignment: CDR1 LNHDA and CDR2 SQIVND (reference sequence). Germline trimming cut 3 bases from V and 2 bases from J; bases unmatched to any gene: 7.

This sequence joins TRBV29-1 and TRBJ2-1, with a tentative D call TRBD1 (6 bases). Germline CDR1 is SQVTM and CDR2 is ANQGSEA. V shed 3 bases and J shed 5 bases, with 11 bases lying between them. The CDR3 contains 13 residues. CDR3 in amino acids: CSVDLDSNNEQFF. For the CDR3, the DNA is TGCAGCGTTGACTTGGACAGCAACAATGAGCAGTTCTTC.

Note on this clone: Possible read error: a much larger clone is one base away. At the DNA level, this CDR3 is encoded by other sequences in the same sample as well. The chain joins TRBV7-3 to TRBJ2-2; D gene ambiguous. Germline V gene sequence: CDR1 SGHTA, CDR2 FQGTGA. CDR3 length equals 14 residues. The CDR3 nucleotides are TGTGCCAGCAGCTTAACCCGGAACACTGGGGAGCTGTTTTTT. Amino acid sequence: CASSLTRNTGELFF.

The table lists this clone with a few counts. Here the CDR3 DNA reads TGTGCCAGCAGCTTAGGGGACCCTAGGAATGAGCAGTTCTTC. As protein: CASSLGDPRNEQFF. The rearrangement joins TRBV7-6 to TRBJ2-1, with D perhaps being TRBD1 or TRBD2 (5 bases each). The V end was cut by 1 base, the J end by 7 bases, with 11 bases between. Per germline, CDR1 SGHVS and CDR2 FNYEAQ. The CDR3 covers 14 residues.

A note on this clone: This may be a read error: a much more frequent sequence differs by one nucleotide. This chain joins TRBV6-6 and TRBJ2-7; D is unresolved. The CDR3 is 11 residues long. V gave up 5 bases and J gave up 1 base, with 3 bases separating them. The germline CDR1 and CDR2 sequences are MNHNY and SVGAGI (reference sequence). The CDR3 region has the DNA TGTGCCAGCAGTCCATCCTACGAGCAGTACTTC. This encodes CASSPSYEQYF.

This CDR3 is CASMRNTEAFF. CDR3 bases: TGTGCCAGCATGCGAAACACTGAAGCTTTCTTT. J is TRBJ1-1 and V is TRBV11-2; D is undetermined. This CDR3 spans 11 amino acids. The germline CDR1 and CDR2 sequences are SGHAT and FQNNGV. V lost 7 bases to trimming and J lost 2 bases, with 5 bases between them. The full variable domain, completed using reference TRBV11-2 and TRBJ1-1, is EAGVAQSPRYKIIEKRQSVAFWCNPISGHATLYWYQQILGQGPKLLIQFQNNGVVDDSQLPKDRFSAERLKGVDSTLKIQPAKLEDSAVYLCASMRNTEAFFGQGTRLTVV.

The chain joins TRBV19 to TRBJ2-7; 8 bases are a match to TRBD1. Unmatched junction bases numbered 5, after V lost 8 bases and J lost 2 bases. This CDR3 spans 13 amino acids. Germline assignment: CDR1 LNHDA and CDR2 SQIVND (reference sequence). CDR3 DNA sequence: TGTGCCAGTGGGACAGGTCGGGCCTACGAGCAGTACTTC. Its protein product is CASGTGRAYEQYF.